Listed below are T cell receptor beta chains from one sample, sequenced in a study of response to subunit inactivated influenza vaccine. TCRdb reprocessed the RT-PCR reads with MiXCR, giving one entry per CDR3 protein. The sample shows approximately 570,000 distinct CDR3 sequences, 7.6% of them seen only once. This sample comprised PBMCs from blood, obtained around 25 months after vaccination. The receptors derive from a man aged 45 to 70 who received an inactivated influenza vaccine. Both conserved end residues are part of each CDR3. The order of the fields is J gene, V gene, CDR3 protein.

TRBJ1-6 | TRBV20-1 | CSAGNPDTYNSPLHF
TRBJ2-1 | TRBV12-3/TRBV12-4 | CASSSGTGVGEQFF
TRBJ2-7 | TRBV20-1 | CSASRDRGLNEQYF
TRBJ2-2 | TRBV7-2 | CASSRSLDRRGTGELFF
TRBJ2-5 | TRBV5-1 | CASSLGDQTAQYF
TRBJ2-7 | TRBV2 | CASRPGPSYEQYF
TRBJ1-1 | TRBV5-1 | CASSSRTAGEGEAFF
TRBJ2-7 | TRBV25-1 | CASSEFGVVDEQYF
TRBJ2-1 | TRBV30 | CAWSVSVPVQFF
TRBJ1-2 | TRBV10-3 | CAISESHPLTNSGYTF
TRBJ2-2 | TRBV27 | CASSLYEGAGTGELFF
TRBJ2-2 | TRBV5-1 | CASSAGPSGSHTGELFF
TRBJ2-1 | TRBV2 | CASGKDRRQDEQFF
TRBJ1-4 | TRBV4-2 | CASSQEVPTGISNEKLFF
TRBJ2-3 | TRBV5-1 | CASSVTYTDTQYF
TRBJ2-4 | TRBV28 | CASSLGGTGGFIQYF
TRBJ2-7 | TRBV11-1 | CASSFGGGLTYEQYF
TRBJ1-2 | TRBV3-1 | CASSLGVPGGYTF
TRBJ2-3 | TRBV4-3 | CASSPRETDTQYF
TRBJ1-3 | TRBV10-3 | CAVTAGTGTGSGNTIYF
TRBJ1-1 | TRBV7-9 | CASSLLTENTEAFF
TRBJ1-1 | TRBV28 | CASTRGVTEAFF
TRBJ2-1 | TRBV27 | CASSSHPGLADNEQFF
TRBJ1-2 | TRBV20-1 | CSASMGAYGYTF
TRBJ1-6 | TRBV4-3 | CASSQGYSPLHF
TRBJ2-1 | TRBV12-3/TRBV12-4 | CASSYPFGEQFF
TRBJ2-5 | TRBV20-1 | CSARYRGGQETQYF
TRBJ2-2 | TRBV19 | CASRWTGAGELFF
TRBJ1-2 | TRBV5-6 | CASSPRTGNFGLYTF
TRBJ2-5 | TRBV4-2 | CASSQDGGEETQYF
TRBJ2-6 | TRBV30 | CAWSVSVAGANVLTF
TRBJ2-7 | TRBV29-1 | CSASSSNEQYF
TRBJ2-2 | TRBV10-3 | CAISDGPGELFF
TRBJ2-7 | TRBV5-1 | CASSPGLAGGRSSYEQYF
TRBJ2-3 | TRBV21-1 | CASSNAGQTSGERGTQYF
TRBJ2-1 | TRBV5-5 | CASIPDSSYNEQFF
TRBJ2-2 | TRBV28 | CASRQANTGELFF
TRBJ1-4 | TRBV10-3 | CAISGDSEKLFF
TRBJ2-1 | TRBV5-5 | CASSPGGRAMDEQFF
TRBJ2-3 | TRBV11-2 | CASSLGLGARTDTQYF
TRBJ2-1 | TRBV12-3/TRBV12-4 | CASSFPSYPSNEQFF
TRBJ2-3 | TRBV20-1 | CSAGRLAGGVSDTQYF
TRBJ2-3 | TRBV20-1 | CSARPGGAKNTDTQYF
TRBJ2-1 | TRBV10-3 | CAISILAGSGDEQFF
TRBJ2-4 | TRBV27 | CASSLKGPPAKNIQYF
TRBJ2-7 | TRBV12-3/TRBV12-4 | CASSSHRGGEQYF
TRBJ2-7 | TRBV5-1 | CASSYSGDSYEQYF
TRBJ2-2 | TRBV7-2 | CASSSIQGGSGELFF
TRBJ2-3 | TRBV9 | CASSVQGEPRTDTQYF
TRBJ2-7 | TRBV10-3 | CAISDGNHEQYF
TRBJ2-7 | TRBV15 | CATSRGSYEQYF
TRBJ1-5 | TRBV6-1 | CASRRTSNQPQHF
TRBJ2-1 | TRBV28 | CASSPYLFRGGSDEQFF
TRBJ1-1 | TRBV19 | CASSITLNTEAFF
TRBJ2-3 | TRBV15 | CATSGTSGLVTSTDTQYF
TRBJ2-7 | TRBV20-1 | CSALPGREHEQYF
TRBJ2-3 | TRBV5-6 | CASSLIAGGATQYF
TRBJ2-3 | TRBV20-1 | CSASVVGSSPITDTQYF
TRBJ2-1 | TRBV29-1 | CSVGGDSGTYNEQFF